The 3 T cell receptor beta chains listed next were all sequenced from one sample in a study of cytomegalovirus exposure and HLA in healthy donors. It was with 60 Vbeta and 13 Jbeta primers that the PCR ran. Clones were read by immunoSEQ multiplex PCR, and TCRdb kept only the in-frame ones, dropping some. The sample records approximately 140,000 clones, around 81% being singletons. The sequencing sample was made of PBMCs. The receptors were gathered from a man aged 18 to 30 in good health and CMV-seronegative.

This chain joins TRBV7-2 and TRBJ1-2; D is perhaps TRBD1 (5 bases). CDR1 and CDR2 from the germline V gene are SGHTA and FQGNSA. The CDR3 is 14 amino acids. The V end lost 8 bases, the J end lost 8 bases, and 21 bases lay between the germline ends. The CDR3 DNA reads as TGTGCCAGCGGCTCTAGGGGCGGGGGGAGAGGCTACACCTTC. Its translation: CASGSRGGGRGYTF. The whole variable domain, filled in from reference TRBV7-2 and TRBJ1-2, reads GAGVSQSPSNKVTEKGKDVELRCDPISGHTALYWYRQSLGQGLEFLIYFQGNSAPDKSGLPSDRFSAERTGGSVSTLTIQRTQQEDSAVYLCASGSRGGGRGYTFGSGTRLTVV.

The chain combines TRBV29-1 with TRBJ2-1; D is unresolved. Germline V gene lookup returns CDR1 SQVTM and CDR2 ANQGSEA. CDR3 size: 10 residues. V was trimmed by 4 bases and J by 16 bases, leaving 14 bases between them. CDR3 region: CSVGADERFF. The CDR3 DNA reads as TGCAGCGTTGGAGCTGATGAGCGATTCTTC.

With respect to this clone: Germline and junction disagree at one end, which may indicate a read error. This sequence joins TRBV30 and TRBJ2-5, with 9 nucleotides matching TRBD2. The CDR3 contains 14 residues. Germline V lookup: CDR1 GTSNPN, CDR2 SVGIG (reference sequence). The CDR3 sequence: CARRTSVVKETQYF. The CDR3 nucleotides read TGTGCCCGGAGGACTAGCGTAGTTAAAGAGACCCAGTACTTC.